This T cell receptor beta chain was found in a study of blood T cell repertoires in COVID-19. Study at large: T cells, B-cell-depleted T cells, or PBMCs supplied cDNA or gDNA.

Clinical histories supplied by participants themselves formed the basis of cohort assignment. Symptom resolution, clearance, or two negative PCRs marked the recovered donors of Cohort 3. Clones were read by immunoSEQ multiplex PCR, and TCRdb kept only the in-frame ones, dropping some. The repertoire includes fewer than 300,000 clones, approximately 90% of them detected once, and 15% sits in the top ten. In germline, CDR1 is LNHDA, CDR2 SQIVND (reference sequence). J was trimmed by 4 bases and V by 1 base; bases with no gene match: 3. The CDR3 extends over 15 amino acids. This sequence originates from a man younger than 35 who had recovered from COVID-19. The sample comprised PBMCs or T cells enriched from blood (not recorded which). The V and J genes are TRBV19 and TRBJ1-1; TRBD1 matches 10 bases. CDR3 protein: CASSIVDRGPTEAFF. For the CDR3, the DNA is TGTGCCAGTAGTATAGTCGACAGGGGGCCCACTGAAGCTTTCTTT.